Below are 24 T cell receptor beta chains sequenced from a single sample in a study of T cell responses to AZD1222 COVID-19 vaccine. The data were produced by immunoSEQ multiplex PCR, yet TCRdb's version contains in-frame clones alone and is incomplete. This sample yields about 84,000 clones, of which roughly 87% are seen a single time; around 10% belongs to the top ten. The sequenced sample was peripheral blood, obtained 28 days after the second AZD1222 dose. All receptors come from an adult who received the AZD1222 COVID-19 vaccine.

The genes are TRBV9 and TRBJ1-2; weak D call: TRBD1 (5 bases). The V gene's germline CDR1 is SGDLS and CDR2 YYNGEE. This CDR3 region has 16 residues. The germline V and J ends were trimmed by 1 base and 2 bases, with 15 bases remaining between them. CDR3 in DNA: TGTGCCAGCAGCGTACTAACAGGAGTCTCGAACTATGGCTACACCTTC. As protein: CASSVLTGVSNYGYTF.

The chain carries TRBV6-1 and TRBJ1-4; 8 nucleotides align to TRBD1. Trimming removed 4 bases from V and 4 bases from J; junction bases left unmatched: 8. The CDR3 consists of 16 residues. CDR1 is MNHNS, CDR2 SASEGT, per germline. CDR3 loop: CASSVTPTGVNEKLFF. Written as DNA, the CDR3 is TGTGCCAGCAGTGTGACCCCGACAGGGGTTAATGAAAAACTGTTTTTT.

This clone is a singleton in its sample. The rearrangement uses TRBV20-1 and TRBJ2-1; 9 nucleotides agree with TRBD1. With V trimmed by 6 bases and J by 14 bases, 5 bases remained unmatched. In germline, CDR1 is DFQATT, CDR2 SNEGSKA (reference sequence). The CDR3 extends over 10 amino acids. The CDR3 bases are TGCAGTGCCTCCGGGACAGGGAAGTTCTTC. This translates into CSASGTGKFF.

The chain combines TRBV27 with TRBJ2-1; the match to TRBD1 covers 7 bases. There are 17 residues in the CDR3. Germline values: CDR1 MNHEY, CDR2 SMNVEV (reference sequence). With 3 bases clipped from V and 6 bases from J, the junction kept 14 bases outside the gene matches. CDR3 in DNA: TGTGCCAGCAGTTTCCGCATGCTCGAGACAGGGCTCAATGAGCAGTTCTTC. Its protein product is CASSFRMLETGLNEQFF.

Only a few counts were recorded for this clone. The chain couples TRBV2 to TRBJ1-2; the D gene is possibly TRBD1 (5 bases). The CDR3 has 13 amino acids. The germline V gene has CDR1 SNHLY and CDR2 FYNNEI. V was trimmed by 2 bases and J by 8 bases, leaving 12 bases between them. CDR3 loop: CASSELGAWGYTF. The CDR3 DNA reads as TGTGCCAGCAGTGAACTAGGGGCCTGGGGCTACACCTTC.

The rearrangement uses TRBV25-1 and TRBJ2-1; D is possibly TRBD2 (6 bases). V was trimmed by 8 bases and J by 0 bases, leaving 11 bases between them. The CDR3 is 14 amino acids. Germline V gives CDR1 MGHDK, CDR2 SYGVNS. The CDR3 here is CASVRAGSYNEQFF. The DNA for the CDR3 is TGTGCCAGCGTAAGAGCGGGCTCCTACAATGAGCAGTTCTTC.

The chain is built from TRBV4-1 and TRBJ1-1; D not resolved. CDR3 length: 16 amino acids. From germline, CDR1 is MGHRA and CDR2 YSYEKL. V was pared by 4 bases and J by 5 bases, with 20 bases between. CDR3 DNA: TGCGCCAGCAGCCCCCGACGGGGAGGACGAGGGACTGAAGCTTTCTTT. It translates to CASSPRRGGRGTEAFF.

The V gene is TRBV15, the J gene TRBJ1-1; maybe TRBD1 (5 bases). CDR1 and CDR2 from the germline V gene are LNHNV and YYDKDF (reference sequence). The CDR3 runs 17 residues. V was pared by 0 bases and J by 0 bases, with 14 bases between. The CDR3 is CATSRDMTAIMNTEAFF. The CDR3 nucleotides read TGTGCCACCAGCAGAGATATGACAGCAATCATGAACACTGAAGCTTTCTTT.

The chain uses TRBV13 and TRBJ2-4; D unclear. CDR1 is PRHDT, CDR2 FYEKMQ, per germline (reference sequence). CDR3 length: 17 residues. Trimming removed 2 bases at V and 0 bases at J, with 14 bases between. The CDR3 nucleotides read TGTGCCAGCAGCTTACGAGTAGAGCAATTAGCCAAAAACATTCAGTACTTC. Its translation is CASSLRVEQLAKNIQYF. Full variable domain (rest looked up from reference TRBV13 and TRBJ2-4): AAGVIQSPRHLIKEKRETATLKCYPIPRHDTVYWYQQGPGQDPQFLISFYEKMQSDKGSIPDRFSAQQFSDYHSELNMSSLELGDSALYFCASSLRVEQLAKNIQYFGAGTRLSVL.

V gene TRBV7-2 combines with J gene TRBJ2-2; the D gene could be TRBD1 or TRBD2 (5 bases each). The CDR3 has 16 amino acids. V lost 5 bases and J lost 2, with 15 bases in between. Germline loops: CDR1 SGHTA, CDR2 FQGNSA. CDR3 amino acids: CASSGGPSANTGELFF. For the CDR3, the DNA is TGTGCCAGCAGCGGGGGACCATCGGCAAACACCGGGGAGCTGTTTTTT.

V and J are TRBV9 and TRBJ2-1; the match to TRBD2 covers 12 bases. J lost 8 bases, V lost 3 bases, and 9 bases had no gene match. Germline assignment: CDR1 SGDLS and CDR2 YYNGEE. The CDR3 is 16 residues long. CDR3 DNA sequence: TGTGCCAGCAGCGGAGGACTAGCGGGGTTTCTGGATGAGCAGTTCTTC. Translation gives CASSGGLAGFLDEQFF.

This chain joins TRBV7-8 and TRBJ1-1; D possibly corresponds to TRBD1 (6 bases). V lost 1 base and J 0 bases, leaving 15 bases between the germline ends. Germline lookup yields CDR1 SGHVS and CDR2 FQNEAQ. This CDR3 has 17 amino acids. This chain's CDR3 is CASSLVGGSLMNTEAFF. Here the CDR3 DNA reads TGTGCCAGCAGCTTAGTCGGGGGCAGCCTGATGAACACTGAAGCTTTCTTT.

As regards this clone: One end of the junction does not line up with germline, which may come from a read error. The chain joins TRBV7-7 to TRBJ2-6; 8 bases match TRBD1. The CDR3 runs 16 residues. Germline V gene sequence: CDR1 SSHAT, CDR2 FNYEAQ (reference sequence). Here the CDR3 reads CASSHGQGSGANVLTF. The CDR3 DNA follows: TGTGCTAGCAGCCACGGACAGGGCTCTGGGGCCAACGTCCTGACTTTC.

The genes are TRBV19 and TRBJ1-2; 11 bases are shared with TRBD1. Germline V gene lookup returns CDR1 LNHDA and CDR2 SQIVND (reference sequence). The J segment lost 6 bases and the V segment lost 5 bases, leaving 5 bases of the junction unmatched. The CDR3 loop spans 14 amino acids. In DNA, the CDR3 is TGTGCCAGTAGTGGCGGACAGGGGGCCCATGGCTACACCTTC. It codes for CASSGGQGAHGYTF.

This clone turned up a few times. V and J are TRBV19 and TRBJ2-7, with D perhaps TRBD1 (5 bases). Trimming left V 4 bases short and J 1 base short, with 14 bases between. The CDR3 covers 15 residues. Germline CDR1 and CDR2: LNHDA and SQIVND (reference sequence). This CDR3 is CASSTQGIGSYEQYF. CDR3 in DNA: TGTGCCAGTAGTACCCAGGGTATAGGGTCCTACGAGCAGTACTTC.

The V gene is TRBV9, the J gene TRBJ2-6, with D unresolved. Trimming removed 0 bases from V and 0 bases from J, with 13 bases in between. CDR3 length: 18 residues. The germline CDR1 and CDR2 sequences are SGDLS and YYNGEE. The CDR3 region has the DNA TGTGCCAGCAGCGTAGATCGTGTACGGCACTCTGGGGCCAACGTCCTGACTTTC. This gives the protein CASSVDRVRHSGANVLTF.

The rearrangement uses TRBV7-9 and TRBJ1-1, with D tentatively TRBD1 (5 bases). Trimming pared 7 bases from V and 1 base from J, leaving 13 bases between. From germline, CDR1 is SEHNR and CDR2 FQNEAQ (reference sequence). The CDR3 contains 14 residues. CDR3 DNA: TGTGCCAGCATCTCGCTTGGGGGGAACACTGAAGCTTTCTTT. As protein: CASISLGGNTEAFF.

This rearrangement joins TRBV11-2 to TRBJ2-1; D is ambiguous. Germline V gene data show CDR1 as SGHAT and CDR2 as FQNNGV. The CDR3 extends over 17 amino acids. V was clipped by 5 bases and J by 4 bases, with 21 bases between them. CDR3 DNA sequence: TGTGCCAGCAGCCCCTCATCGTCAGTCCCCCCATACAATGAGCAGTTCTTC. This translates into CASSPSSSVPPYNEQFF.

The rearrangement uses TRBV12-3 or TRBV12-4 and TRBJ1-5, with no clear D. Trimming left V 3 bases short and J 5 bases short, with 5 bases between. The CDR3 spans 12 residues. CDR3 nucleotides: TGTGCCAGCAGTTTGGGAGATCAGCCCCAGCATTTT. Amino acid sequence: CASSLGDQPQHF.

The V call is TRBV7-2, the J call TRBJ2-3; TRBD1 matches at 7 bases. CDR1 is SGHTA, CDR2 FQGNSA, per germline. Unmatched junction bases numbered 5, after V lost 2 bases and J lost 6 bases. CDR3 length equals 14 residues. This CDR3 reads CASSLRQGTDTQYF. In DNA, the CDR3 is TGTGCCAGCAGCTTACGACAGGGTACCGATACGCAGTATTTT.

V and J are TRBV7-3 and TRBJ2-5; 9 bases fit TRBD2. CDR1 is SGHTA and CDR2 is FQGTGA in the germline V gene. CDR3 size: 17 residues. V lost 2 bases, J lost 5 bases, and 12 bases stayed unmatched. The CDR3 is CASSLQNAGGPPETQYF. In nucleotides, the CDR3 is TGTGCCAGCAGCTTACAAAACGCGGGGGGGCCCCCGGAGACCCAGTACTTC.

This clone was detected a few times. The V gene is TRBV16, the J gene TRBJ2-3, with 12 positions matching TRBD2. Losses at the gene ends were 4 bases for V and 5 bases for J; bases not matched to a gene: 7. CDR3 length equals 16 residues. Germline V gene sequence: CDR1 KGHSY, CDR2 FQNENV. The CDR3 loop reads CASSPPTSGGGDTQYF. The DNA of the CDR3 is TGTGCCAGCAGCCCCCCGACTAGCGGGGGAGGAGATACGCAGTATTTT.

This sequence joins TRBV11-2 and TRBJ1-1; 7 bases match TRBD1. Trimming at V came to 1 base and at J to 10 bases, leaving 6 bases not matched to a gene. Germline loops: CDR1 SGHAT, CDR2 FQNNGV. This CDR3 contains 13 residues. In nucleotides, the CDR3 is TGTGCCAGCAGCTTAGCGGGGGCAGGGGGAGCTTTCTTT. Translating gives CASSLAGAGGAFF.

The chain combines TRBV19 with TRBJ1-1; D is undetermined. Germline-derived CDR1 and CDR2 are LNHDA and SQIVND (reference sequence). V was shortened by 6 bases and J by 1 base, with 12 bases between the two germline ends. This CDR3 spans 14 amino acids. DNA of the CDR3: TGTGCCAGTAGCCCCGACATGTGGAACACTGAAGCTTTCTTT. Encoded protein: CASSPDMWNTEAFF.